Following are 28 T cell receptor beta chains from one sample sequenced in a study of blood T cells in healthy people across ages (dated by TCRdb to about 2015). The method was 5' RACE. The reads were generated on an Illumina HiSeq 2500. The second PCR ran for about 7 to 11 cycles and used a J-beta primer mix along with a sample-barcoded 5' primer. Clones were called with MiXCR by TCRdb after fastp trimmed the public reads at Q25, and only in-frame beta chains were retained. Rows with a matching CDR3 protein are joined into one entry that keeps the most common DNA and genes. Here the sample has roughly 790,000 distinct CDR3 sequences; 40% to 45% occur a single time. Of the sample, roughly 19% falls within the top ten clones. The source material was blood. These TCRs come from a woman in her sixties in good health.

J is TRBJ2-5 and V is TRBV4-1; D tentatively reads TRBD1 or TRBD2 (5 bases each). Germline CDR1 MGHRA, CDR2 YSYEKL. Trimming removed 1 base at V and 1 base at J, with 28 bases between. The CDR3 is made up of 21 amino acids. DNA of the CDR3: TGCGCCAGCAGCCAAGTCCTGGGACCGCCATCAGTTAGGGGTTCCCAAGAGACCCAGTACTTC. It translates to CASSQVLGPPSVRGSQETQYF.

The rearrangement links TRBV28 to TRBJ2-1; 7 bases are a match to TRBD1. The CDR3 spans 14 residues. V was pared by 2 bases and J by 6 bases, with 4 bases of the junction left unmatched. Germline V CDR1 and CDR2: MDHEN, SYDVKM. This CDR3 reads CASSLGSGGNEQFF. Here the CDR3 DNA reads TGTGCCAGCAGTTTAGGATCAGGGGGCAATGAGCAGTTCTTC.

The chain has TRBV10-3 and TRBJ2-1, with TRBD2 identical over 13 bases. Per the germline V gene, CDR1 is ENHRY and CDR2 is SYGVKD. The junction had 3 bases not matched to a gene; V was cut back by 5 bases and J by 5 bases. The CDR3 runs to 15 residues. The CDR3 sequence is CAISQLAGGHNEQFF. CDR3 in DNA: TGTGCCATCAGTCAACTAGCGGGGGGGCACAATGAGCAGTTCTTC.

The rearrangement uses TRBV3-1 and TRBJ1-4, with D possibly matching TRBD1 (5 bases). From germline, CDR1 is LGHDT and CDR2 YNNKEL (reference sequence). The CDR3 length is 16 residues. The V end lost 2 bases, the J end lost 3 bases, and 13 bases lay between the germline ends. The DNA of the CDR3 is TGTGCCAGCAGCCAAAGGTGGGGCGCCTCTAATGAAAAACTGTTTTTT. Translating it yields CASSQRWGASNEKLFF.

This clonotype was found a few times. The genes are TRBV27 and TRBJ2-5; tentative D call: TRBD1 (6 bases). Per germline, CDR1 MNHEY and CDR2 SMNVEV (reference sequence). The V gene lost 6 bases and the J gene lost 4 bases, with 12 bases spanning the gap. The CDR3 extends over 13 amino acids. The CDR3 loop reads CASRKTGLETQYF. The DNA of the CDR3 is TGTGCCAGCAGAAAAACAGGGTTAGAGACCCAGTACTTC.

The chain couples TRBV3-1 to TRBJ2-7; D uncertain. Germline-derived CDR1 and CDR2 are LGHDT and YNNKEL (reference sequence). V lost 0 bases, J lost 6 bases, and 12 bases lay in between. This CDR3 has 14 amino acids. CDR3 sequence reads: CASSQDRHSSEQYF. CDR3 nucleotide sequence: TGTGCCAGCAGCCAAGATAGGCACAGCAGCGAGCAGTACTTC.

V usage is TRBV9 and J usage is TRBJ2-3, with 8 bases lining up with TRBD1. V shed 1 base, J shed 1 base, and the junction held 2 bases outside the gene matches. CDR3 size: 15 residues. Germline CDR1 is SGDLS and CDR2 is YYNGEE. The CDR3 is CASSVQGAGTDTQYF. In DNA form, the CDR3 reads TGTGCCAGCAGCGTACAGGGGGCCGGCACAGATACGCAGTATTTT.

Turning to this clonotype: A read error may produce the germline difference seen at one junction end. The genes are TRBV7-9 and TRBJ1-2; 7 bases agree with TRBD1. This CDR3 contains 12 residues. The germline V gene has CDR1 SEHNR and CDR2 FQNEAQ (reference sequence). The CDR3 sequence: CASGFDRDGYTF. In nucleotides, the CDR3 is TGTGCCAGCGGCTTCGACAGGGACGGCTACACCTTC.

This clonotype was recorded once. This chain links TRBV28 with TRBJ2-5; 8 nucleotides match TRBD2. CDR3 length: 16 residues. With V trimmed by 3 bases and J by 5 bases, 11 bases remained unmatched. Germline-derived CDR1 and CDR2 are MDHEN and SYDVKM. CDR3 amino acids: CASSFSGTSIWETQYF. The CDR3 DNA reads as TGTGCCAGCAGTTTCTCCGGGACTAGTATATGGGAGACCCAGTACTTC.

The genes are TRBV27 and TRBJ2-5; TRBD1 matches at 7 bases. The CDR3 covers 14 residues. The V and J ends lost 5 bases and 11 bases, in that order; junction bases with no gene match: 14. Germline V gene lookup returns CDR1 MNHEY and CDR2 SMNVEV (reference sequence). For the CDR3, the DNA is TGTGCCAGCAGTACTAAGACAGGGAACAATGAGCAGTACTTC. Its translation: CASSTKTGNNEQYF.

The CDR3 is CSATTGGRGTAGYTF. The CDR3 region has the DNA TGCAGTGCTACGACAGGGGGACGGGGGACTGCTGGCTACACCTTC. V gene TRBV20-1 combines with J gene TRBJ1-2; 9 bases map to TRBD1. Germline-derived CDR1 and CDR2 are DFQATT and SNEGSKA (reference sequence). J was trimmed by 7 bases and V by 4 bases; bases with no gene match: 13. The CDR3 is 15 residues long.

The genes are TRBV5-1 and TRBJ2-1; 8 bases line up with TRBD2. The V gene end was trimmed by 3 bases and the J gene end by 1 base; junction bases not matched to a gene: 9. The CDR3 has 17 amino acids. Per germline, CDR1 SGHRS and CDR2 YFSETQ. The CDR3, as DNA: TGCGCCAGCAGCTCAGCGGGAGCTAGGAGTTCCTACAATGAGCAGTTCTTC. Encoded protein: CASSSAGARSSYNEQFF.

The chain carries TRBV7-9 and TRBJ2-7, with D uncertain. This CDR3 contains 14 residues. Germline CDR1 and CDR2: SEHNR and FQNEAQ (reference sequence). V was cut by 5 bases and J by 4 bases, with 15 bases left in between. CDR3 amino acids: CASSPTRNRYEQYF. The CDR3, as DNA: TGTGCCAGCAGCCCCACCAGGAACCGTTACGAGCAGTACTTC.

This clonotype has ten or more counts. V usage is TRBV12-3 or TRBV12-4 and J usage is TRBJ2-3; possible D gene TRBD2, 5 bases. Trimming shortened V by 5 bases and J by 7 bases, and 10 bases separated the two germline ends. The CDR3 has 12 residues. The CDR3 nucleotides are TGTGCCAGCAGTCGGACGGGGAATACGCAGTATTTT. Translating it yields CASSRTGNTQYF.

The count of this clonotype is one. The genes are TRBV20-1 and TRBJ2-3, with 12 bases lining up with TRBD2. There are 16 residues in the CDR3. The J segment lost 2 bases and the V segment lost 3 bases, leaving 6 bases of the junction unmatched. Germline loops: CDR1 DFQATT, CDR2 SNEGSKA (reference sequence). The CDR3 coding sequence is TGCAGTGCTAGTCCCGGGACTAGCGGGTTCACAGATACGCAGTATTTT. The encoded protein is CSASPGTSGFTDTQYF.

V usage is TRBV13 and J usage is TRBJ2-7; TRBD1 matches 7 bases. The V gene's germline CDR1 is PRHDT and CDR2 FYEKMQ (reference sequence). V gave up 4 bases and J gave up 3 bases; unmatched junction bases: 9. This CDR3 has 15 amino acids. The CDR3 loop is CASSSDRALFYEQYF. CDR3 bases: TGTGCCAGCAGCTCAGACAGGGCGTTATTCTACGAGCAGTACTTC.

The rearrangement links TRBV9 to TRBJ2-1; D is unclear. This CDR3 spans 12 amino acids. Per germline, CDR1 SGDLS and CDR2 YYNGEE. Deletions cut 4 bases from V and 9 bases from J, with 11 bases between. The CDR3 nucleotides read TGTGCCAGCAGCCTCATGCGTGGTGAGCAGTTCTTC. This codes for CASSLMRGEQFF. The variable domain in full, with the rest retrieved from reference TRBV9 and TRBJ2-1, is DSGVTQTPKHLITATGQRVTLRCSPRSGDLSVYWYQQSLDQGLQFLIQYYNGEERAKGNILERFSAQQFPDLHSELNLSSLELGDSALYFCASSLMRGEQFFGPGTRLTVL.

Worth noting for this clonotype: A much larger clone lies one base from this, so it may be a read error. V is TRBV12-3 or TRBV12-4 and J is TRBJ1-2; TRBD1 might be the D (5 bases). The CDR3 has 14 residues. V was clipped by 5 bases and J by 7 bases, with 17 bases between them. The CDR3 region is CASSVVGEGGGYTF. The CDR3 DNA reads as TGTGCCAGCAGTGTAGTAGGGGAAGGTGGTGGCTACACCTTC.

The V and J genes are TRBV20-1 and TRBJ1-1; 7 bases map to TRBD1. Germline V CDR1 and CDR2: DFQATT, SNEGSKA (reference sequence). With 5 bases clipped from V and 2 bases from J, the junction kept 5 bases outside the gene matches. The CDR3 extends over 13 amino acids. CDR3 in amino acids: CSAGSGGNTEAFF. CDR3 coding DNA: TGCAGTGCTGGATCAGGGGGTAACACTGAAGCTTTCTTT.

This clonotype has only one observation. V and J are TRBV4-2 and TRBJ2-1; 11 bases match TRBD2. The CDR3 covers 18 residues. Trimming at V came to 4 bases and at J to 0 bases, leaving 8 bases not matched to a gene. Germline V gene lookup returns CDR1 LGHNA and CDR2 YNFKEQ. CDR3: CASSPNSGGAPSYNEQFF. DNA of the CDR3: TGTGCCAGCAGCCCGAATAGCGGGGGGGCCCCCTCCTACAATGAGCAGTTCTTC.

The rearrangement joins TRBV18 to TRBJ1-4; 8 nucleotides line up with TRBD1. This CDR3 contains 17 residues. V shed 2 bases, J shed 0 bases, and the junction held 5 bases outside the gene matches. Germline CDR1 KGHSH, CDR2 LQKENI. The DNA for the CDR3 is TGTGCCAGCTCACCAGGGACAGGACATGCAACTAATGAAAAACTGTTTTTT. It codes for CASSPGTGHATNEKLFF.

The rearrangement links TRBV6-2 or TRBV6-3 to TRBJ2-6, with D possibly being TRBD1 (5 bases). The CDR3 length is 14 residues. Trimming left V 10 bases short and J 3 bases short, with 13 bases between. The V gene's germline CDR1 is MNHEY and CDR2 SVGEGT. CDR3 sequence (DNA): TGTGCCATCGGATATAGGGGTGGGGCCAACGTCCTGACTTTC. Translating it yields CAIGYRGGANVLTF.

This chain links TRBV3-1 with TRBJ2-3; D assignment may be TRBD1 or TRBD2 (6 bases each). The CDR3 covers 17 residues. CDR1 is LGHDT and CDR2 is YNNKEL in the germline V gene (reference sequence). V lost 5 bases, J lost 2 bases, and 20 bases lay in between. The CDR3 coding sequence is TGTGCCAGCAGCGCAGACGTTTCGGGGGCCTACACAGATACGCAGTATTTT. Its protein is CASSADVSGAYTDTQYF.

This chain joins TRBV5-1 and TRBJ1-1; 9 bases fit TRBD1. CDR1 and CDR2 (germline): SGHRS, YFSETQ. This CDR3 spans 15 amino acids. Germline trimming cut 4 bases from V and 4 bases from J; bases unmatched to any gene: 8. The CDR3 DNA follows: TGCGCCAGCAGCGGGGGGACAGGGATTGGCACTGAAGCTTTCTTT. Protein product: CASSGGTGIGTEAFF. The whole variable domain, remainder taken from reference TRBV5-1 and TRBJ1-1, is KAGVTQTPRYLIKTRGQQVTLSCSPISGHRSVSWYQQTPGQGLQFLFEYFSETQRNKGNFPGRFSGRQFSNSRSEMNVSTLELGDSALYLCASSGGTGIGTEAFFGQGTRLTVV.

CDR3 DNA: TGTGCCAGCAGCCAAGTAAACGCTGAAGGAAGTTACGAGCAGTACTTC. Translation: CASSQVNAEGSYEQYF. The chain links TRBV4-2 to TRBJ2-7; the D is unclear. Trimming left V 1 base short and J 4 bases short, with 17 bases between. There are 16 residues in the CDR3. From germline, CDR1 is LGHNA and CDR2 YNFKEQ.

Comments on this clonotype: This may come from a read error, since a much larger clone is one base off. The V gene is TRBV10-3, the J gene TRBJ2-5; weak D call: TRBD1 (6 bases). The end of the DNA aligns better with TRBJ2-1, so the J call may be wrong. This CDR3 is built from 13 residues. Germline V CDR1 and CDR2: ENHRY, SYGVKD. CDR3 region: CAIRTGLKETQFF. CDR3 nucleotides: TGTGCCATCAGGACAGGATTAAAGGAGACCCAGTTCTTC.

This chain joins TRBV6-2 or TRBV6-3 and TRBJ2-3, with TRBD1 matching 7 bases. The V gene's germline CDR1 is MNHEY and CDR2 SVGEGT. The CDR3 has 16 amino acids. J was trimmed by 0 bases and V by 0 bases; bases with no gene match: 3. In nucleotides, the CDR3 is TGTGCCAGCAGTTACTCTAAGACAGGGAGCACAGATACGCAGTATTTT. This translates into CASSYSKTGSTDTQYF.

The sample holds many counts of this clonotype. The chain is built from TRBV29-1 and TRBJ2-1; D gene ambiguous. V was cut by 2 bases and J by 0 bases, with 8 bases left in between. Germline loops: CDR1 SQVTM, CDR2 ANQGSEA. The CDR3 sequence is 14 residues long. The CDR3 DNA reads TGCAGCGTTGAACTAGTCCCCTCCTACAATGAGCAGTTCTTC. The encoded protein is CSVELVPSYNEQFF.